This T cell receptor beta chain is from a study of blood T cells in healthy people across ages (dated by TCRdb to about 2015). Background for the entire study: In model experiments, template switching captured about one uniquely barcoded TCR beta cDNA molecule for every two T cells. The study measured age-related changes in TCR beta repertoire diversity using deep sequencing normalized with unique cDNA molecular identifiers. The donors were divided into four age groups: young (average approximately 17 years), middle-aged (about 41), aged (around 67) and long-lived (about 80). Donors of different ages were randomly distributed across sequencing lanes to avoid experimental bias. Two additional independent replicas of 1 million unique cDNA reads from the same blood draw were analyzed for two donors (one aged 18 to 30 and one aged 80 or older). Overall study results and their limits: Observed TCR beta diversity per million T cells fell roughly linearly with age, and a significant reduction was already apparent by age around 44. The long-lived group showed more naive CD4+ T cells, fewer expanded clones and increased TCR diversity than the aged group, suggesting age selection. The CMV infection status of donors was not known, potentially confounding age-related changes in expanded clonotypes. Because profiling used bulk unsorted PBMCs, naive and antigen-experienced compartments could not be compared conclusively. There was a strong correlation between observed TCR beta diversity and the percentage of naive T cells measured by flow cytometry. Estimates of total diversity based on one million sequenced T cells were regarded as lower bounds and as underestimates.

The library was prepared using 5' RACE. A second about 7 to 11 cycle PCR used a sample-barcoded 5' primer and a J-beta primer mix. Each TCR beta cDNA molecule received a unique molecular identifier from a template-switch 5' adaptor carrying 12 random nucleotides. Each sample yielded at least 2.5 million CDR3-containing paired-end reads. The Mint cDNA synthesis kit, primed by a TRBC-specific oligonucleotide, was used to synthesize first-strand cDNA from all RNA. Following uracil-DNA glycosylase treatment, all cDNA underwent a first 18-cycle PCR with the universal primers M1SS and BC2_uni_R. In the paper's pipeline: Each sample was normalized by randomly selecting 1 million high-quality reads, each carrying a distinct molecular identifier. Reads sharing molecular identifiers were discarded rather than binned into consensus sequences. MiTCR, set to a Q25 quality threshold and the strictest error-elimination algorithm, was used for CDR3 identification, clonotype clustering and error correction. Lower-bound total TCR beta diversity was estimated with a nonparametric unseen species model using Euler transformation. TCRdb cleaned the public reads at Q25 with fastp, built clones with MiXCR and kept in-frame beta chains. Each CDR3 protein appears once, grouped with its most common genes and DNA. For this entry, the V and J calls and clone size follow TCRdb and not the study's own pipeline. Across this sample there are 1.8 million or so distinct CDR3 sequences, with more than 35% seen only once. The ten largest clones capture more than 20% of the sample.

Donors were 30 to 45 systemically healthy Caucasian individuals from Russia aged roughly 6 to 90 years. Each donor gave approximately 9.4 milliliters of peripheral blood, drawn into EDTA-treated Vacutainer tubes. Ficoll-Paque density-gradient centrifugation was used to isolate PBMCs, with at least 6.5 million per sample. Total RNA was extracted from PBMCs with Trizol reagent, with at least 6 micrograms obtained per sample. For every donor, flow cytometry on a PBMC aliquot measured the percentage of naive CD45RAhigh/CD27high T cells. This clonotype came up a few times. What antigen it recognizes has not been identified. Nothing much larger sits one base from this clone, and base qualities are not available. V trim: 4 bases; J trim: 2 bases; unmatched bases: 8. CDR1 is given as KGHDR and CDR2 as SFDVKD, both from the germline V gene. The CDR3 numbers 16 residues from cysteine through phenylalanine. Only the CDR3 part of the read is kept: 48 bases, read in frame from the first base.

This sequence was found in a human donor in good health. The rearranged chain carries TRBV24-1 and TRBJ2-7, with 9 middle bases fitting TRBD1. The source material was blood. DNA sequence: TGTGCCACCAGTGAACGGGACAGGGAATCCCCCTACGAGCAGTACTTC. The resulting protein is CATSERDRESPYEQYF.